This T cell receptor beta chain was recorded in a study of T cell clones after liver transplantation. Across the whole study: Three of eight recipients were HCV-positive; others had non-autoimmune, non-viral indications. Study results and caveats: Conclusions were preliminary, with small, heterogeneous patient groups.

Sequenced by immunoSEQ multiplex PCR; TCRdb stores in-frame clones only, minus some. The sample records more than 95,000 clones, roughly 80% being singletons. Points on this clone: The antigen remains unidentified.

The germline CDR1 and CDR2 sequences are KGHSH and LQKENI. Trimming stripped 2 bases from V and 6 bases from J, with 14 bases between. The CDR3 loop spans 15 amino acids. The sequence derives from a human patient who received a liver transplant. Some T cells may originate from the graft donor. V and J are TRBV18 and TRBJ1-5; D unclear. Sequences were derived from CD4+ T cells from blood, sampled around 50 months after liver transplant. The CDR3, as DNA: TGTGCCAGCTCACCAGTGGGGATATGGAGTCAGCCCCAGCATTTT. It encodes CASSPVGIWSQPQHF.